This T cell receptor (beta chain) was captured in a study of T-cell memory formation after mild COVID-19. Findings and limits, study-wide: Clones that contracted from day 15 to 85 were balanced CD4/CD8, while later expanders leaned CD4+. Researchers report contracting CD4+ clones mostly in CM and EM, with CD8+ clones in EMRA. Some clones that responded were present in memory (sampled pre-infection), which suggests cross-reactive memory joined.

The CDR3 spans 13 residues. CDR1 SGHRS and CDR2 YFSETQ come from the germline V gene. V lost 6 bases, J lost 0 bases, and 7 bases lay in between. As to this clonotype: Its cognate antigen is unknown.

Sample barcodes and UMIs were carried by the TCR alpha and TCR beta cDNA libraries that 5'RACE generated with constant-segment primers. Via MiXCR, TCRdb re-called the 5' RACE reads, giving one row per CDR3 protein. Of some 100,000 distinct CDR3 sequences in the sample, 11% were seen once. Sequencing input: PBMCs or a T cell subset sorted from them (not recorded which). This receptor was identified in a man aged 18 to 30 who had mild COVID-19 (a few samples of this study predate the infection). Cell type and time point are not known. The V gene is TRBV5-1, the J gene TRBJ1-3, with D possibly being TRBD1 (5 bases). CDR3 region: CASKGDSGNTIYF. The CDR3 DNA sequence: TGCGCCAGCAAAGGGGACTCTGGAAACACCATATATTTT.